This paragraph covers one T cell receptor (beta chain) sequence. The antigen is undetermined. This record belongs to a study of lymphopenia after photon versus proton radiotherapy. Findings and caveats of the study: After the lymphocyte nadir, photon-treated repertoires showed oligoclonal expansion, especially of CD8+ Temra cells. Survival link was tested only in deceased patients; proton benefit remains a possibility. In patients who died, overall survival fell as post-nadir TCR diversity dropped more. Proton therapy kept repertoires fairly stable, unlike photons, which gained effector/memory cells.

Profiled with immunoSEQ multiplex PCR; TCRdb holds only in-frame clones, not every one. The sample records fewer than 25,000 clones, approximately 90% being singletons. The TCR sequence derives from an older man with esophageal cancer. Material: peripheral blood, obtained from a patient treated with proton-based radiotherapy.

The CDR3 bases are TGTGCCAGCAGCGCCCAAGGGGACAGCTCCTACAATGAGCAGTTCTTC. It translates to CASSAQGDSSYNEQFF. This rearrangement joins TRBV9 to TRBJ2-1, with 7 bases identical to TRBD1. This CDR3 contains 16 residues. Germline V gene lookup returns CDR1 SGDLS and CDR2 YYNGEE. V lost 3 bases, J lost 0 bases, and 6 bases stayed unmatched. The variable domain in full, with the rest retrieved from reference TRBV9 and TRBJ2-1, is DSGVTQTPKHLITATGQRVTLRCSPRSGDLSVYWYQQSLDQGLQFLIQYYNGEERAKGNILERFSAQQFPDLHSELNLSSLELGDSALYFCASSAQGDSSYNEQFFGPGTRLTVL.